The present entry profiles one T cell receptor (beta chain) with its context. Its antigen is undetermined. The CDR3 is made up of 19 amino acids. Germline V gives CDR1 MNHEY, CDR2 SMNVEV (reference sequence). The UMIs contained a 6-nucleotide sample barcode. They were added by template switching during cDNA synthesis. TCRdb re-called the 5' RACE reads and catalogs CDR3 proteins one per entry, DNA excluded. The specimen's table records about 160,000 distinct CDR3 sequences. The sample comes from a study of monozygotic twins with inflammatory bowel disease. Whole-study results and caveats: IBD patients share fewer clonotypes with other people than healthy twins do, especially with disease activity.

The chain carries TRBV27 and TRBJ2-7; the D call of TRBD2 rests on TCRdb alone, since no DNA is present to check it. Specimen: blood. The sequence was obtained from a human donor with ulcerative colitis or Crohn's disease, or a healthy co-twin of an affected twin (not recorded which). This CDR3 reads CASSPGRSGYFLSSYEQYF.